This TCR beta chain stems from a study of tumor-infiltrating lymphocytes in localized non-small cell lung cancer. The wider study: The cohort mixed smokers and never-smokers, several histologies, and some post-neoadjuvant-chemotherapy samples. Study-level results: No T-cell fraction difference was seen between IM1 and IM2 tumors. Tumors had more T cell infiltration than uninvolved lung, per TCRbeta sequencing and CD3 counts. Not all patients were TCR sequenced, owing to tissue quantity.

The V end lost 0 bases, the J end lost 4 bases, and 10 bases lay between the germline ends. In germline, CDR1 is SGDLS, CDR2 YYNGEE. CDR3 length: 14 amino acids. Assay: immunoSEQ multiplex PCR; the TCRdb copy retains only in-frame clones and omits some. The table lists approximately 2,700 clones, about 62% of them singletons. This clone occurred a few times. Its specificity is unknown. The specimen was uninvolved lung tissue not adjacent to the tumor. This TCR was sampled from a human donor with non-small cell lung cancer. The chain carries TRBV9 and TRBJ1-2, with D perhaps TRBD1 (6 bases). The CDR3, as DNA: TGTGCCAGCAGCGTAGGACAGGATCTCTATGGCTACACCTTC. As protein: CASSVGQDLYGYTF.